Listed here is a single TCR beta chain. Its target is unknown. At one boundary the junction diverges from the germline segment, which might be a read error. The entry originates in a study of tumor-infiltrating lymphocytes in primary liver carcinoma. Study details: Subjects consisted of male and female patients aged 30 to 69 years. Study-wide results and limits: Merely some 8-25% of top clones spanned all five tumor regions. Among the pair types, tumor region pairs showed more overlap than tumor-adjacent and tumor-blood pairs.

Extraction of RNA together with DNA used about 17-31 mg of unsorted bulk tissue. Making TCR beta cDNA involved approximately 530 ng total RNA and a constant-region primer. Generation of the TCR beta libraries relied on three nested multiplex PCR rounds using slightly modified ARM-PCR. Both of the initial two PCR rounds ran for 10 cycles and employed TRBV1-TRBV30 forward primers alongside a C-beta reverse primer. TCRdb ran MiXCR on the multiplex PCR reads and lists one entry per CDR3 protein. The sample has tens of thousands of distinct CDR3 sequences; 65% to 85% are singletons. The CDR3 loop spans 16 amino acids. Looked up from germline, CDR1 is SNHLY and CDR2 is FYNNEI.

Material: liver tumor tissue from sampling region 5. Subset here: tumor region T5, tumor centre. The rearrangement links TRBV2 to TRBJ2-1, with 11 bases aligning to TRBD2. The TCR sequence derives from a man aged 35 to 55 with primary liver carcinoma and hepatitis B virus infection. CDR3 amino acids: CASANLGTSGSNEQLF. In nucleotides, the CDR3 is TGTGCCAGCGCAAACTTAGGGACTAGCGGCAGCAATGAGCAGCTCTTC.